This T cell receptor beta chain was recovered during a study of blood T cell repertoires in COVID-19. About the study: COVID-19 samples from acute and convalescent phases originated in the United States, Italy and Spain.

V gave up 6 bases and J gave up 4 bases; unmatched junction bases: 6. The CDR3 is 14 residues long. Germline V gives CDR1 SGHRS, CDR2 YFSETQ. Those who participated ranged in age from roughly 18 to 95 years and resided in 24 US areas. Participants had their cohort set by participant-reported clinical history. In Cohort 3, a recovered donor had either two negative PCRs, clearance, or symptom resolution. Libraries were prepared by immunoSEQ multiplex PCR; TCRdb keeps only in-frame clonotypes and omits some of them. The sample yields hundreds of thousands of clones, about 87% seen once. The sequencing input was PBMCs or T cells enriched from blood (not recorded which). The chain has TRBV5-1 and TRBJ2-3; TRBD1 matches at 9 bases. The clonotype originates from a woman in her forties or fifties who had recovered from COVID-19. In nucleotides, the CDR3 is TGCGCCAGCACCCGGGACAGGGCATCAGATACGCAGTATTTT. Its protein is CASTRDRASDTQYF.